A single sample is the source of the 2 T cell receptor beta chains below, sequenced in a study of radiotherapy plus CTLA-4 blockade in lung cancer. Repertoires were generated with immunoSEQ multiplex PCR, while TCRdb's copy carries only in-frame clones and drops some. Of tens of thousands of clones in the sample, 65% to 85% were seen once. Source: peripheral blood, taken from a patient treated with radiotherapy plus ipilimumab. These receptors were obtained from a human donor with non-small cell lung cancer who had stable disease on radiotherapy plus ipilimumab.

The chain recombines TRBV6-5 with TRBJ1-4; tentatively, D is TRBD1 (6 bases). CDR1 is MNHEY, CDR2 SVGAGI, per germline. Trimming removed 7 bases from V and 3 bases from J, with 12 bases in between. This CDR3 contains 14 residues. This chain's CDR3 is CASMSGASNEKLFF. CDR3 coding DNA: TGTGCCAGCATGTCGGGGGCATCTAATGAAAAACTGTTTTTT.

The J gene is TRBJ2-2, the V gene TRBV7-6; D remains ambiguous. The V end lost 1 base, the J end lost 1 base, and 7 bases lay between the germline ends. CDR3 length: 15 residues. Germline CDR1 SGHVS, CDR2 FNYEAQ. For the CDR3, the DNA is TGTGCCAGCAGCTTAGGAACTCTGAACACCGGGGAGCTGTTTTTT. Protein sequence: CASSLGTLNTGELFF.